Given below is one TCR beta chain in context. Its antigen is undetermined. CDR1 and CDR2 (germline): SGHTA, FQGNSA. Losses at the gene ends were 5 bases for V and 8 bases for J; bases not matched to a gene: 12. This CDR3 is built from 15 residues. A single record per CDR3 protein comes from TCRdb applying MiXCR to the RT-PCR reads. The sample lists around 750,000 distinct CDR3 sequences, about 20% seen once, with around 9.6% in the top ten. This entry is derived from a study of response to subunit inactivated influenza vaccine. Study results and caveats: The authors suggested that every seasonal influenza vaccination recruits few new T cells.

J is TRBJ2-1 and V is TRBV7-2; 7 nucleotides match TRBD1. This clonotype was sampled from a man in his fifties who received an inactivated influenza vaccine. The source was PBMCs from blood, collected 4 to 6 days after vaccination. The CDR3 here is CASSKQGYALDEQFF. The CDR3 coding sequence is TGTGCCAGCAGCAAACAGGGGTACGCGTTGGATGAGCAGTTCTTC.